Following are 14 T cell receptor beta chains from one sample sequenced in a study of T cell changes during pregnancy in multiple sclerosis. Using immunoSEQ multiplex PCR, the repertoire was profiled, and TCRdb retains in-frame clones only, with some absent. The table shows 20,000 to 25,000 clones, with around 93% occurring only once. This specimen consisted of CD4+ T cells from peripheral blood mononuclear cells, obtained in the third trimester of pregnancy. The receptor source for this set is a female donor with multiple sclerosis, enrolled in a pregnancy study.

CDR3 in DNA: TGCGCCAGCAGCCAAGCGTCGGGGAGAACAGATACGCAGTATTTT. Residues: CASSQASGRTDTQYF. This chain joins TRBV4-1 and TRBJ2-3; D might be TRBD2 (5 bases). CDR1 is MGHRA and CDR2 is YSYEKL in the germline V gene. Trimming removed 1 base at V and 3 bases at J, with 11 bases between. CDR3 length equals 15 residues.

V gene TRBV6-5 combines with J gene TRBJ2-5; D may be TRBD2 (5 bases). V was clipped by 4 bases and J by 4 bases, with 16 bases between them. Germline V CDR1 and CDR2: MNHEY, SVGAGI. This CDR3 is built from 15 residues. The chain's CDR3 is CASSSRLVRGETQYF. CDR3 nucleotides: TGTGCCAGCAGTTCCCGTTTGGTACGGGGAGAGACCCAGTACTTC.

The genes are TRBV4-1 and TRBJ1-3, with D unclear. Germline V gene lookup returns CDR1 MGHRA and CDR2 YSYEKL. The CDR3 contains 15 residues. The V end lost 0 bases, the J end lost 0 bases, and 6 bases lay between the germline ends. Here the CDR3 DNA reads TGCGCCAGCAGCCAAGACCATAGCTCTGGAAACACCATATATTTT. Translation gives CASSQDHSSGNTIYF.

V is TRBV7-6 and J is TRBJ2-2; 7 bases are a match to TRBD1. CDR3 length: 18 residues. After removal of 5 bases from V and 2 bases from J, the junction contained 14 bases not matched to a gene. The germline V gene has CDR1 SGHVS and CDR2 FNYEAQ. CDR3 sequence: CASSKESGQAANTGELFF. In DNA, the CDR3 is TGTGCCAGCAGCAAAGAGAGCGGACAGGCGGCTAACACCGGGGAGCTGTTTTTT. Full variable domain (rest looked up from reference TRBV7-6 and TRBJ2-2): GAGVSQSPRYKVTKRGQDVALRCDPISGHVSLYWYRQALGQGPEFLTYFNYEAQQDKSGLPNDRFSAERPEGSISTLTIQRTEQRDSAMYRCASSKESGQAANTGELFFGEGSRLTVL.

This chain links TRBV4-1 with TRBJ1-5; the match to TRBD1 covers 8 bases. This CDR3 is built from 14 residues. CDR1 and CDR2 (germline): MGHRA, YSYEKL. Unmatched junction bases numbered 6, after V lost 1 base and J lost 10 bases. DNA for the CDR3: TGCGCCAGCAGCCAAGGGGACAGGTCCGGCCCCCAGCATTTT. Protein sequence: CASSQGDRSGPQHF.

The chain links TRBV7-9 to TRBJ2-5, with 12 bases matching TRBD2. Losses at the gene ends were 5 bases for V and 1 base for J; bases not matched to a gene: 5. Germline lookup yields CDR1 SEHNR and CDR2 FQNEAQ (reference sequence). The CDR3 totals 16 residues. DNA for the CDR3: TGTGCCAGCAGCCGGACTAGCGGGGCGCTCCAAGAGACCCAGTACTTC. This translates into CASSRTSGALQETQYF. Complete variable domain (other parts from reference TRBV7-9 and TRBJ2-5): DTGVSQNPRHKITKRGQNVTFRCDPISEHNRLYWYRQTLGQGPEFLTYFQNEAQLEKSRLLSDRFSAERPKGSFSTLEIQRTEQGDSAMYLCASSRTSGALQETQYFGPGTRLLVL.

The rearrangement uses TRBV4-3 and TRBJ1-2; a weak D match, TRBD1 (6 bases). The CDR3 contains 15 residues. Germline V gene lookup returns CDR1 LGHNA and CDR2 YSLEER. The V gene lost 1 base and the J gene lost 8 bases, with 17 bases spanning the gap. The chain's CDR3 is CASSQGRDKFVGYTF. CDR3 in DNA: TGCGCCAGCAGCCAAGGCCGGGACAAGTTCGTGGGCTACACCTTC.

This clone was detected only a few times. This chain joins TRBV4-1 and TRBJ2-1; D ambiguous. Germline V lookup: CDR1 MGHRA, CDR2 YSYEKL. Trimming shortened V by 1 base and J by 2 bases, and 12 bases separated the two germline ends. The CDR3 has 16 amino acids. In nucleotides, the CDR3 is TGCGCCAGCAGCCAAGTCGATTTAGTGACCTACAATGAGCAGTTCTTC. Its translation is CASSQVDLVTYNEQFF.

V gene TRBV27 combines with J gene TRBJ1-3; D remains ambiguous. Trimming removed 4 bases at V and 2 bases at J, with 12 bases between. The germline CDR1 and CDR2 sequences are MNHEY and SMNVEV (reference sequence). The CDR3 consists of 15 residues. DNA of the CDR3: TGTGCCAGCAGTTCCCGCATGAGTCCTGGAAACACCATATATTTT. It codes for CASSSRMSPGNTIYF.

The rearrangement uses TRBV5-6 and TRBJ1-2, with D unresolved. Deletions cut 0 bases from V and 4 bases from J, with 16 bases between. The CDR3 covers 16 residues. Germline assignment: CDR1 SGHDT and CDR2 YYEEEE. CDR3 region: CASSLERMWQFYGYTF. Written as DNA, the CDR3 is TGTGCCAGCAGCTTGGAACGTATGTGGCAGTTCTATGGCTACACCTTC.

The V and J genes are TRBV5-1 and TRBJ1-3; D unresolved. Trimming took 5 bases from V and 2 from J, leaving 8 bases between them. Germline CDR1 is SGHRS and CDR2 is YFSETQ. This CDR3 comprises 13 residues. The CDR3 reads CASSPGTGNTIYF. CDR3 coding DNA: TGCGCCAGCAGTCCGGGGACTGGAAACACCATATATTTT.

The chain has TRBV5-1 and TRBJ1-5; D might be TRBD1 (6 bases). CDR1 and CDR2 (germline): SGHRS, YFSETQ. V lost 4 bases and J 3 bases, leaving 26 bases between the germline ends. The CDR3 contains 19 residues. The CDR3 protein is CASSPVGGGLLGHNQPQHF. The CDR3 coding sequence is TGCGCCAGCAGCCCTGTGGGGGGGGGCCTATTGGGACACAATCAGCCCCAGCATTTT.

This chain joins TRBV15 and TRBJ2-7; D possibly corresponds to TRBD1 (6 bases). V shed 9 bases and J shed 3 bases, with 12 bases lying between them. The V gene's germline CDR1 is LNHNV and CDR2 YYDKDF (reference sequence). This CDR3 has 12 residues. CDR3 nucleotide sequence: TGTGCCACAGGGGACAACAACTACGAGCAGTACTTC. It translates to CATGDNNYEQYF.

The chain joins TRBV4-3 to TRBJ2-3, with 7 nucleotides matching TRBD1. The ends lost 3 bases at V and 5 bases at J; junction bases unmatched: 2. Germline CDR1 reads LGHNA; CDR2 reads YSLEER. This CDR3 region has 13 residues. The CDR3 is CASSQTGIDTQYF. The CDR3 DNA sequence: TGCGCCAGCAGCCAGACAGGGATAGATACGCAGTATTTT.